This T cell receptor (beta chain) was obtained from a study of long-term antiretroviral therapy in people with HIV. Findings and limits, study-wide: Pre-ART expanded clones dominated the repertoire at every time point. Comparison with controls showed narrower CDR3 length ranges in HIV repertoires. Although diversity increased after ART, it remained lower than in transplant donor controls.

As for this clone: Antigen: not known.

The assay used was immunoSEQ (version v3.0), run at survey level. Clones were sequenced by immunoSEQ multiplex PCR, and TCRdb holds only the in-frame ones, with some missing. The data contain some 23,000 clones, 90% to 95% of them singletons. Trimming took off 5 bases at V and 4 bases at J, with 12 bases between the two ends. The germline V gene has CDR1 SGHAT and CDR2 FQNNGV. The CDR3 runs to 14 residues. The receptor's source is a woman aged 35 to 49 with HIV. The chain couples TRBV11-2 to TRBJ2-1; no reliable D call. Sequencing was performed on unsorted PBMCs, taken 7.6 years after starting antiretroviral therapy. The CDR3 region is CASSHQLEYNEQFF. The CDR3 nucleotides are TGTGCCAGCAGCCACCAGCTTGAGTACAATGAGCAGTTCTTC.